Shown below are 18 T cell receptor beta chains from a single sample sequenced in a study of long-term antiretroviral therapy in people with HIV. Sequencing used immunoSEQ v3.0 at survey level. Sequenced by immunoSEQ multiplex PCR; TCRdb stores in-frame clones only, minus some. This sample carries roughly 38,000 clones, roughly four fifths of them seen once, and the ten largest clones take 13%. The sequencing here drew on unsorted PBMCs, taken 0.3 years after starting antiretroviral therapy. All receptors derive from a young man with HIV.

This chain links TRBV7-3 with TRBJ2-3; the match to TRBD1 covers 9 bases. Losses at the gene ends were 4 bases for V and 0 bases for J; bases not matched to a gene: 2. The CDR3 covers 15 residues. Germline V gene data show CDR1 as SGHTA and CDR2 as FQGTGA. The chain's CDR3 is CASSSGQGSTDTQYF. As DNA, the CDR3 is TGTGCCAGCAGCTCTGGACAGGGGAGCACAGATACGCAGTATTTT. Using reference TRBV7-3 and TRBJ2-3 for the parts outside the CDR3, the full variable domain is GAGVSQTPSNKVTEKGKYVELRCDPISGHTALYWYRQSLGQGPEFLIYFQGTGAADDSGLPNDRFFAVRPEGSVSTLKIQRTERGDSAVYLCASSSGQGSTDTQYFGPGTRLTVL.

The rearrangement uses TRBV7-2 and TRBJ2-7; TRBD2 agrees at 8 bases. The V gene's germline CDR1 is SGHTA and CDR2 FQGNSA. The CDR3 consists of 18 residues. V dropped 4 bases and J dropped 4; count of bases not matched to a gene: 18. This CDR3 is CASSYLTSAGEFGYEQYF. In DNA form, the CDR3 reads TGTGCCAGCAGCTATCTTACGTCAGCGGGAGAATTCGGTTACGAGCAGTACTTC.

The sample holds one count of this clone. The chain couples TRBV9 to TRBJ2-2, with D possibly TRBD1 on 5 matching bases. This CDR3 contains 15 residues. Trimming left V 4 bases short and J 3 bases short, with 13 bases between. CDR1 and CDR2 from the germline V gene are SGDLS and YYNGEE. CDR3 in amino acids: CASSPRADYTGELFF. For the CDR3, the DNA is TGTGCCAGCAGCCCCAGGGCCGACTACACCGGGGAGCTGTTTTTT.

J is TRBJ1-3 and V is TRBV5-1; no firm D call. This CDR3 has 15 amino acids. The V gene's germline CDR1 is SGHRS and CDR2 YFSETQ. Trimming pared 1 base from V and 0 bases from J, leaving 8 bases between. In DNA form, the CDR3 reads TGCGCCAGCAGCTTGAGCGAGGGCTCTGGAAACACCATATATTTT. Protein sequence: CASSLSEGSGNTIYF.

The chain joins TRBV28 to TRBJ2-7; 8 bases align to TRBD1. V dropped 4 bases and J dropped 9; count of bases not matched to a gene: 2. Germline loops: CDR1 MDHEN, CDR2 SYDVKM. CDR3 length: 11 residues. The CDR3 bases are TGTGCCAGCAGTTCGACAGGGGCGCAGTACTTC. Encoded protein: CASSSTGAQYF.

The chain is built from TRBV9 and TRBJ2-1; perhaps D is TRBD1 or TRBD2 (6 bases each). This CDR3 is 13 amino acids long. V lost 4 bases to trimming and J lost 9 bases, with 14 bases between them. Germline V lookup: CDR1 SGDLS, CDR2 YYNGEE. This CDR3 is CASSPTGASEQFF. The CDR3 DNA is TGTGCCAGCAGCCCTACGGGGGCCAGTGAGCAGTTCTTC.

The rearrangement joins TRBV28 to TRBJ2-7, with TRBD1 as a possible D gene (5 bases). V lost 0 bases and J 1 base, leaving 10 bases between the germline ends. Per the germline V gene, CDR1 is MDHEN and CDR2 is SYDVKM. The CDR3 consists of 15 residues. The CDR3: CASSLWQGPSYEQYF. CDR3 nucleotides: TGTGCCAGCAGTTTATGGCAGGGTCCATCCTACGAGCAGTACTTC.

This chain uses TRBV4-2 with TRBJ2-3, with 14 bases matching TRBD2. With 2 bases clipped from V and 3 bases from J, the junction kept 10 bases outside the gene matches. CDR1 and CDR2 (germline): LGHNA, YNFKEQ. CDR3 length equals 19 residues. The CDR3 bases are TGTGCCAGCAGCCAATCCCCACCCGGGACTAGCGGGGGTACAGATACGCAGTATTTT. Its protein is CASSQSPPGTSGGTDTQYF.

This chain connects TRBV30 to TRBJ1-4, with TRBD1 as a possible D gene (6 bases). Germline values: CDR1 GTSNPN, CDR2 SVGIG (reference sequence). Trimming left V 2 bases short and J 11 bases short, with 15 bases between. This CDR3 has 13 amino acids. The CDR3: CAWSLTLRGKLFF. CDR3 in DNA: TGTGCCTGGAGTTTAACATTGAGGGGGAAACTGTTTTTT.

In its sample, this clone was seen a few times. In DNA form, the CDR3 reads TGTGCCAGCAGCGCGTACCGACAGGGGATGAACACTGAAGCTTTCTTT. Translating gives CASSAYRQGMNTEAFF. V and J are TRBV9 and TRBJ1-1; 8 positions match TRBD1. The ends lost 3 bases at V and 0 bases at J; junction bases unmatched: 7. CDR1 and CDR2 (germline): SGDLS, YYNGEE. The CDR3 covers 16 residues.

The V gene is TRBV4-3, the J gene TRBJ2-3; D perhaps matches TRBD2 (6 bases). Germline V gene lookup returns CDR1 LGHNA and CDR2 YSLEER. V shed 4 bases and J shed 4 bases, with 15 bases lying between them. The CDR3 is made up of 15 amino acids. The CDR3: CASSLLTGAADTQYF. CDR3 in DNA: TGCGCCAGCAGCCTTCTCACGGGAGCGGCAGATACGCAGTATTTT.

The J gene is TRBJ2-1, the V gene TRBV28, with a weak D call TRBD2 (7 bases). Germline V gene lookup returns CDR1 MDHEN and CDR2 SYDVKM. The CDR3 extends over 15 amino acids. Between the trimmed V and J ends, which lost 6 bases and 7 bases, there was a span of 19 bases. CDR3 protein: CASRTWGGARNEQFF. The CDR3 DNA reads TGTGCCAGCAGGACCTGGGGGGGCGCCAGGAATGAGCAGTTCTTC.

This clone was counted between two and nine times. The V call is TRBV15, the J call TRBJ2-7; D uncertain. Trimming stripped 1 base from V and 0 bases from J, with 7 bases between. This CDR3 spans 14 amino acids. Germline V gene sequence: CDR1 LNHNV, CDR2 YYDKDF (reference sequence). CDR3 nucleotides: TGTGCCACCAGCAGAGGGAAAAGCTCCTACGAGCAGTACTTC. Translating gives CATSRGKSSYEQYF.

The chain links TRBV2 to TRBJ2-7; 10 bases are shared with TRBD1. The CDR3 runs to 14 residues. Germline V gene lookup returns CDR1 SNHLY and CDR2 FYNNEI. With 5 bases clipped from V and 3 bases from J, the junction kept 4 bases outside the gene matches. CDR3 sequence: CASSTRTGGYEQYF. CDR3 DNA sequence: TGTGCCAGCAGTACTCGGACAGGGGGCTACGAGCAGTACTTC. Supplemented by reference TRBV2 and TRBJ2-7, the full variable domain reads EPEVTQTPSHQVTQMGQEVILRCVPISNHLYFYWYRQILGQKVEFLVSFYNNEISEKSEIFDDQFSVERPDGSNFTLKIRSTKLEDSAMYFCASSTRTGGYEQYFGPGTRLTVT.

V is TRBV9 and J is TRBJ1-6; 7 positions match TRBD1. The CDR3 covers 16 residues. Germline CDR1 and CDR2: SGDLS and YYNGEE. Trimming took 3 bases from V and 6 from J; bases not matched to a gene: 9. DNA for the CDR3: TGTGCCAGCAGCGAGACATCGGGACAGATTAATTCACCCCTCCACTTT. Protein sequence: CASSETSGQINSPLHF.

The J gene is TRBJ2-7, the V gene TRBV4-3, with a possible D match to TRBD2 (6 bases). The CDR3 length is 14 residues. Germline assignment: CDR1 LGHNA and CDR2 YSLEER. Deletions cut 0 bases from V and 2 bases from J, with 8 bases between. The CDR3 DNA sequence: TGCGCCAGCAGCCAAGAGGGCGGGACCTACGAGCAGTACTTC. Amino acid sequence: CASSQEGGTYEQYF.

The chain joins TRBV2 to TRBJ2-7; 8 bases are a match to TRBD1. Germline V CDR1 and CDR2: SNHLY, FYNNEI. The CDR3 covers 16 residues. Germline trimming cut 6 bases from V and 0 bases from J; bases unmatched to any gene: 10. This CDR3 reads CASSAWTGSNSYEQYF. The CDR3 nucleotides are TGTGCCAGCAGCGCTTGGACAGGGTCTAACTCCTACGAGCAGTACTTC.

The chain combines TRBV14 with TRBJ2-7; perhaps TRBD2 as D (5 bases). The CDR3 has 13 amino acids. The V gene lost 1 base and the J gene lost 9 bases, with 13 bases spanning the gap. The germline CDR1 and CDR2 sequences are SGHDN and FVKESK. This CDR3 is CASSQVLEQRQYF. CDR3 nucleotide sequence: TGTGCCAGCAGCCAAGTACTAGAGCAAAGGCAGTACTTC.